The clone carrying this T cell receptor beta chain was seen at least ten times. As yet, its antigen is unknown. The source of the sample is a study of T cell repertoires in cytomegalovirus infection. As for the study in general: CMV infection and matching HLA type were both indicated by public TCR beta signatures. General study results and limits: The study found HLA-C-restricted CMV-specific TCR beta clonotypes dominating the ex vivo response. The study identified carriers of CMV plus the relevant HLA from cumulative public TCR beta family frequency.

TCRdb called the reads again in MiXCR, with one record for every CDR3 protein. The repertoire includes fewer than 550,000 distinct CDR3 sequences, approximately 30% of them detected once, and roughly an eighth sits in the top ten. This CDR3 comprises 14 residues. Germline values: CDR1 SGHVS, CDR2 FQNEAQ. Trimming stripped 1 base from V and 10 bases from J, with 11 bases between. J is TRBJ1-6 and V is TRBV7-8; the D is unclear. The sample consisted of PBMCs. The receptor was isolated from a human donor in good health (CMV status not recorded). Some clones in this sample may be carry-over from other donors' samples. Here the CDR3 DNA reads TGTGCCAGCAGCTTAGACGCCAAGTCGTCACCCCTCCACTTT. Residues: CASSLDAKSSPLHF.